This is a list of T cell receptor beta chains from one sample in a study of PD-1 blockade in classical Hodgkin lymphoma. Generated by immunoSEQ multiplex PCR, the TCRdb table keeps only in-frame clones and is missing some. Among some 93,000 clones, roughly 89% were seen once, and the ten largest hold roughly 10%. Sample: peripheral blood mononuclear cells (PBMCs), taken before the second cycle of nivolumab. All receptors come from a human donor with classical Hodgkin lymphoma. CDR3s include the opening cysteine and the closing phenylalanine or tryptophan. A D gene is named only where the DNA matches it firmly. Clone sizes are given selectively: once, few, many, or a class where the clone is expanded.

size	D	V	J	CDR3	DNA
.	.	TRBV7-6	TRBJ2-5	CASSFQTGQETQYF	TGTGCCAGCAGCTTCCAGACAGGCCAAGAGACCCAGTACTTC
once	.	TRBV4-1	TRBJ2-3	CASSQVRRASSTDTQYF	TGCGCCAGCAGCCAAGTGAGGAGGGCGTCTAGCACAGATACGCAGTATTTT
.	.	TRBV4-1	TRBJ1-3	CASSLVATGTSLGNTIYF	TGCGCCAGCAGCTTGGTGGCCACGGGTACTTCGTTGGGAAACACCATATATTTT
.	.	TRBV7-6	TRBJ2-5	CASSPRTVESYQETQYF	TGTGCCAGCAGCCCCCGGACAGTTGAGTCTTACCAAGAGACCCAGTACTTC
few	TRBD2	TRBV19	TRBJ2-1	CASSIWGGVHEQFF	TGTGCCAGTAGTATTTGGGGAGGGGTCCATGAGCAGTTCTTC
.	.	TRBV14	TRBJ1-6	CASSQGLHREGEPLHF	TGTGCCAGCAGCCAAGGCCTACACAGGGAAGGAGAACCCCTCCACTTT
.	TRBD2	TRBV15	TRBJ2-1	CATSRTSGSSYNEQFF	TGTGCCACCAGCAGGACTAGCGGGAGTTCCTACAATGAGCAGTTCTTC
few	.	TRBV9	TRBJ1-5	CASSVEGDPNQPQHF	TGTGCCAGCAGCGTAGAAGGGGATCCCAATCAGCCCCAGCATTTT
.	.	TRBV5-1	TRBJ2-7	CASSLAGSYEQYF	TGCGCCAGCAGCTTGGCAGGGTCGTACGAGCAGTACTTC
once	.	TRBV11-2	TRBJ1-1	CASSQGRSMNTEAFF	TGTGCCAGCAGCCAGGGACGGAGTATGAACACTGAAGCTTTCTTT